This is a list of T cell receptor beta chains from one sample in a study of blood T cell repertoires in COVID-19. Clones were read by immunoSEQ multiplex PCR, and TCRdb kept only the in-frame ones, dropping some. This table has some 270,000 clones, roughly 89% appearing once. Sequenced material: peripheral blood. The receptors come from a woman aged 55-75 years with COVID-19, enrolled during active disease. Both conserved end residues are part of each CDR3. A D gene is named only where the DNA matches it firmly. Clone size is shown for a subset of rows, as once, few, many or a class of expanded clone.

size	V	J	D	DNA	CDR3
.	TRBV7-9	TRBJ2-2	.	TGTGCCAGCAGCTTTCCTGGGGGCTCGAACACCGGGGAGCTGTTTTTT	CASSFPGGSNTGELFF
.	TRBV3-1/TRBV3-2	TRBJ2-1	TRBD2	TGTGCCAGCACCATGGGGACTAGCGGCAGGGAGCAGTTCTTC	CASTMGTSGREQFF
.	TRBV27	TRBJ2-3	.	TGTGCCAGCAGTTTTCTGGGGGCCCGCTCTGCGGATACGCAGTATTTT	CASSFLGARSADTQYF
.	TRBV16	TRBJ1-6	TRBD1	TGTGCCAGCAGCCAGCCCGGGACAGGGAGTAATTCACCCCTCCACTTT	CASSQPGTGSNSPLHF
.	TRBV3-1/TRBV3-2	TRBJ1-1	.	TGTGCCAGCAGCCAAGCTACCTACACTGAAGCTTTCTTT	CASSQATYTEAFF
.	TRBV5-5	TRBJ1-4	TRBD1	TGTGCCAGCACCCTCCTTGGTTCCGGGACAGGGGGCGCGAATGAAAAACTGTTTTTT	CASTLLGSGTGGANEKLFF
.	TRBV10-3	TRBJ1-1	.	TGTGCCATCAGTGCCGGATGGACAGACAACACTGAAGCTTTCTTT	CAISAGWTDNTEAFF
.	TRBV5-1	TRBJ2-3	TRBD1	TGCGCCAGCAGCTTAGGGAGGGGACAGGGTACAGATACGCAGTATTTT	CASSLGRGQGTDTQYF
.	TRBV18	TRBJ2-2	TRBD1	TGTGCCAGCTCGGGAACAGGGGGCACCGGGGAGCTGTTTTTT	CASSGTGGTGELFF
.	TRBV11-2	TRBJ1-2	TRBD1	TGTGCCAGCACCCCATTCAGGGGGTATGGCTACACCTTC	CASTPFRGYGYTF
.	TRBV6-2/TRBV6-3	TRBJ1-1	TRBD1	TGTGCCAGCAGCCACCGGGACAGGGGATTCACTGAAGCTTTCTTT	CASSHRDRGFTEAFF
.	TRBV27	TRBJ2-3	TRBD1	TGTGCCAGAGCGCCAGGGCAGGGGGATTCCACCCAAAGCACAGATACGCAGTATTTT	CARAPGQGDSTQSTDTQYF
.	TRBV7-3	TRBJ1-2	.	TGTGCCAGCAGCTTTCTAGGAGTAGTTAACTATGGCTACACCTTC	CASSFLGVVNYGYTF
once	TRBV19	TRBJ2-7	TRBD1	TGTGCCAGTAGTATGGGACAGGGGGCGTACGAGCAGTACTTC	CASSMGQGAYEQYF
few	TRBV7-8	TRBJ2-7	.	TGTGCCAGCAGCTTGGACAGACCTCAGCCAAATTACGAGCAGTACTTC	CASSLDRPQPNYEQYF
.	TRBV6-5	TRBJ1-4	TRBD1	TGTGCCAGCAGTTCCGCAGGGGGCGCGGGTATAGAAAAACTGTTTTTT	CASSSAGGAGIEKLFF
.	TRBV11-2	TRBJ1-2	TRBD1	TGTGCCACCATCCGGGGACAGGGTTATGGCTACACCTTC	CATIRGQGYGYTF
.	TRBV27	TRBJ1-6	TRBD1	TGTGCCAGCAGTCCCACACAGGGGCTGCAACCCCTCCACTTT	CASSPTQGLQPLHF
.	TRBV7-2	TRBJ2-4	.	TGTGCCAGCAGCTTGGCGGGGACAGCGTTAGCCAAAAACATTCAGTACTTC	CASSLAGTALAKNIQYF
.	TRBV11-1	TRBJ1-1	.	TGTGCCAGCAAACCTGCCGACAGGAAGTGGAACACTGAAGCTTTCTTT	CASKPADRKWNTEAFF
once	TRBV7-2	TRBJ2-1	.	TGTGCCAGCAGCCTTGGCCTTTGGAATGAGCAGTTCTTC	CASSLGLWNEQFF
.	TRBV6-1	TRBJ1-1	TRBD1	TGTGCCAGCAGTGATTTCCTGACAGGGCGCGGGTTCACTGAAGCTTTCTTT	CASSDFLTGRGFTEAFF
once	TRBV2	TRBJ1-5	.	TGTGCCAGCAGTAAAGACAGATATAGCAATCAGCCCCAGCATTTT	CASSKDRYSNQPQHF
once	TRBV7-9	TRBJ2-7	TRBD2	TGTGCCAGCAGCTCAGAAAGAAGGCGGGGGAGCTCCTACGAGCAGTACTTC	CASSSERRRGSSYEQYF
.	TRBV2	TRBJ1-3	TRBD1	TGTGCCAGCAGTCCAGGGGGAGGAAACACCATATATTTT	CASSPGGGNTIYF
.	TRBV30	TRBJ2-3	.	TGTGCCTGGAGTATAACGGGTTCCCTCACAGATACGCAGTATTTT	CAWSITGSLTDTQYF
.	TRBV7-7	TRBJ2-1	TRBD2	TGTGCTAGCAGCCCAGCGGGGAATGAGCAGTTCTTC	CASSPAGNEQFF
.	TRBV4-2	TRBJ2-5	.	TGTGCCAGCAGCCAAGAGTTTGCGAATATACAAGAGACCCAGTACTTC	CASSQEFANIQETQYF
.	TRBV19	TRBJ1-2	.	TGTGCCAGTAGTATAACTAAAGCTAACTATGGCTACACCTTC	CASSITKANYGYTF
.	TRBV11-3	TRBJ1-1	.	TGTGCCAGCAGCTTCAGACTCCAGAACACTGAAGCTTTCTTT	CASSFRLQNTEAFF
few	TRBV3-1/TRBV3-2	TRBJ1-6	.	TGTGCCAGCAGCCAAACGCCAGCGAATTCACCCCTCCACTTT	CASSQTPANSPLHF
.	TRBV12-5	TRBJ2-1	TRBD1	TGTGCTAGTGGTCCTGGACAGGGGGGGAATGAGCAGTTCTTC	CASGPGQGGNEQFF
once	TRBV10-3	TRBJ2-7	.	TGTGCCATCAGTGACAGAACCGAGCAGTACTTC	CAISDRTEQYF
.	TRBV4-2	TRBJ1-2	.	TGTGCCAGCAGCCAAGTCCCTGTGAGACAGGCTAACTATGGCTACACCTTC	CASSQVPVRQANYGYTF
.	TRBV3-1/TRBV3-2	TRBJ1-5	.	TGTGCCAGCAGCGGAGAAATTGATCAGCCCCAGCATTTT	CASSGEIDQPQHF
.	TRBV9	TRBJ1-6	.	TGTGCCAGCAGCGTAGAATTTCACTATAATTCACCCCTCCACTTT	CASSVEFHYNSPLHF
.	TRBV9	TRBJ2-3	.	TGTGCCAGCAGCGAGACTTTGAAAGATACGCAGTATTTT	CASSETLKDTQYF
.	TRBV5-1	TRBJ1-1	.	TGCGCCAGCAGCTTGGCCGATCCCCAGGAAGCTTTCTTT	CASSLADPQEAFF
.	TRBV7-9	TRBJ1-1	TRBD1	TGTGCCAGCAGCGTAGGGGACAGAAGCATGAACACTGAAGCTTTCTTT	CASSVGDRSMNTEAFF
.	TRBV2	TRBJ2-7	TRBD1	TGTGCCAGCAGGACAGGGGTTCCCTACGAGCAGTACTTC	CASRTGVPYEQYF